Detailed here is one T cell receptor (beta chain). Its antigen is unidentified. The sample originates from a study of T-cell memory formation after mild COVID-19. Study details: TCR clusters were mostly donor specific.

MiXCR, run by TCRdb on the 5' RACE reads, gives a single entry per CDR3 protein. The table lists approximately 500,000 distinct CDR3 sequences, around 27% of them singletons, with roughly an eighth in the top ten. Findings and limits, study-wide: Researchers could not confirm that second-wave clones peaking on day 37 targeted SARS-CoV-2. Shrinking CD4+ clones resided mostly in CM and EM, and CD8+ ones in EMRA.

Trimming cost V 5 bases and J 9 bases; bases outside gene matches: 5. This CDR3 is built from 13 residues. The sequencing input was PBMCs or a T cell subset sorted from them (not recorded which). The chain has TRBV12-3 or TRBV12-4 and TRBJ2-1; 9 nucleotides align to TRBD2. The TCR was taken from an adult woman who had mild COVID-19 (a few samples of this study predate the infection). Cell type and time point are not known. The CDR3: CASSPGLASEQFF. CDR3 DNA sequence: TGTGCCAGCAGTCCGGGACTAGCAAGTGAGCAGTTCTTC.